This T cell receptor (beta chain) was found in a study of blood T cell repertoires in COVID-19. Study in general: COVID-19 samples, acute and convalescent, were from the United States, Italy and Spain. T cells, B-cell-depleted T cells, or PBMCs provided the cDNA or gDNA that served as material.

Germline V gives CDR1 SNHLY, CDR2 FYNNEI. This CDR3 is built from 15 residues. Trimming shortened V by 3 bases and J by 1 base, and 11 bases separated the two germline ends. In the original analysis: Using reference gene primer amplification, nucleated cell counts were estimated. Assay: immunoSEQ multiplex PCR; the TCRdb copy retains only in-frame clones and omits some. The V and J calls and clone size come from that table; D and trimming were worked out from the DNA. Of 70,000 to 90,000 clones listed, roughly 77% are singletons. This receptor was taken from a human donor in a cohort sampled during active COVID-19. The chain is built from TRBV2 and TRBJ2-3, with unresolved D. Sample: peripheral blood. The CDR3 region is CASSELLGRTDTQYF. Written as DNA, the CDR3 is TGTGCCAGCAGTGAGCTCCTGGGCCGCACAGATACGCAGTATTTT.